This TCR beta chain comes out of a study of T cell changes during pregnancy in multiple sclerosis. This CDR3 is 17 amino acids long. This clone appeared a single time. The protocol was immunoSEQ multiplex PCR, while the TCRdb copy is restricted to in-frame clones and leaves out a portion. The sample includes some 40,000 clones, around 92% of them seen just once. The chain couples TRBV12-2 to TRBJ2-7; TRBD1, the table's D call, was not compared with the DNA. TRBV12-2 is flagged as a pseudogene. This TCR came from a female donor with multiple sclerosis, enrolled in a pregnancy study. Sequencing was done on a sample of peripheral blood. CDR3 nucleotides: TGTGCAAGTCGCTTTGCCCGGGACAGTCGGTGTCGACACGAGCAGTACTTC. Its translation: CASRFARDSRCRHEQYF.